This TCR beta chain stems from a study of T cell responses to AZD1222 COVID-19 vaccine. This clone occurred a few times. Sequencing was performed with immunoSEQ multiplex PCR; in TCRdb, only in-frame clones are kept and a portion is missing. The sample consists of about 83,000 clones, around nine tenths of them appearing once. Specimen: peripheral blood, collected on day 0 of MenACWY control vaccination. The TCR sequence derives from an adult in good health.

DNA for the CDR3: TGTGCCAGCAGTGAATCACAGGGGACCAAAAACATTCAGTACTTC. Protein: CASSESQGTKNIQYF. The chain uses TRBV6-1 and TRBJ2-4; 7 bases line up with TRBD1. The CDR3 has 15 amino acids. Germline loops: CDR1 MNHNS, CDR2 SASEGT. The V and J ends lost 2 bases and 2 bases, in that order; junction bases with no gene match: 3.